One sample yielded the 5 T cell receptor beta chains listed below, sequenced in a study of blood T cell repertoires in COVID-19. Sequenced by immunoSEQ multiplex PCR; TCRdb stores in-frame clones only, minus some. The sample contains tens of thousands of clones, more than 70% of which appear only once. Sequenced material: peripheral blood. These receptors were obtained from a man aged 45-65 years with acute or convalescent COVID-19.

This chain links TRBV7-7 with TRBJ2-2; TRBD2 agrees at 7 bases. CDR3 size: 14 residues. The germline gives CDR1 SSHAT, CDR2 FNYEAQ (reference sequence). Trimming at V came to 0 bases and at J to 5 bases, leaving 0 bases not matched to a gene. The CDR3 loop is CASSLAGGTGELFF. DNA of the CDR3: TGTGCCAGCAGCTTAGCGGGAGGGACCGGGGAGCTGTTTTTT.

The chain carries TRBV18 and TRBJ1-1, with 9 bases lining up with TRBD1. The CDR3 covers 18 residues. The V gene's germline CDR1 is KGHSH and CDR2 LQKENI. J gave up 4 bases and V 5 bases, and 17 bases lay outside the gene matches. CDR3 DNA: TGTGCCAGCTCATCCAGAAACCCGGGACAGGGACTGAGCACTGAAGCTTTCTTT. Translated, it gives CASSSRNPGQGLSTEAFF.

J is TRBJ1-5 and V is TRBV19; D is ambiguous. The CDR3 length is 15 residues. The V gene's germline CDR1 is LNHDA and CDR2 SQIVND (reference sequence). V was pared by 3 bases and J by 2 bases, with 11 bases between. DNA of the CDR3: TGTGCCAGTAGTATGGCGGCGGCGGGCAATCAGCCCCAGCATTTT. Translating gives CASSMAAAGNQPQHF.

This chain links TRBV5-6 with TRBJ2-2, with TRBD2 identical over 14 bases. The V and J ends lost 0 bases and 8 bases, in that order; junction bases with no gene match: 9. The CDR3 runs 18 residues. Germline V gene lookup returns CDR1 SGHDT and CDR2 YYEEEE. The CDR3 sequence is CASSLAGTSGRSEGELFF. The CDR3 DNA reads as TGTGCCAGCAGCTTGGCCGGGACTAGCGGGAGATCGGAAGGGGAGCTGTTTTTT.

The CDR3 DNA follows: TGTGCCAGCAGTCGGACAGCCAGCGATGGCTACACCTTC. Its protein product is CASSRTASDGYTF. This chain uses TRBV6-5 with TRBJ1-2, with D perhaps TRBD1 (6 bases). The CDR3 sequence is 13 residues long. V dropped 5 bases and J dropped 6 bases, with 13 bases sitting between them. Germline V CDR1 and CDR2: MNHEY, SVGAGI.